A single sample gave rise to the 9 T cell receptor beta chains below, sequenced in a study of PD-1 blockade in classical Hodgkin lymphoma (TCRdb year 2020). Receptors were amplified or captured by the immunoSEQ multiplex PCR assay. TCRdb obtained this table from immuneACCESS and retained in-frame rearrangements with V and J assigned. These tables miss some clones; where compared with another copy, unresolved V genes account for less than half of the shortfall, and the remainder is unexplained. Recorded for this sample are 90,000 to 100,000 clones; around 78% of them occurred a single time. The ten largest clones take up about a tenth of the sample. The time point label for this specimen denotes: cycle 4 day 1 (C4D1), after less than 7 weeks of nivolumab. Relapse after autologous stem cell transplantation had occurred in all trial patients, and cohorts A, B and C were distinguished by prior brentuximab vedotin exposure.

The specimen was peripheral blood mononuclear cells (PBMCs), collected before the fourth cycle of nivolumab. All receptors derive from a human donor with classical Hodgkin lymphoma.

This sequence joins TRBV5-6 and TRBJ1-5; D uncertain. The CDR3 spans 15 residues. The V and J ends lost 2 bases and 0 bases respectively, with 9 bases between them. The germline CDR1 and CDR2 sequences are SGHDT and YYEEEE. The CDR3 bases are TGTGCCAGCAGCTTTTTTGGGCTTAGCAATCAGCCCCAGCATTTT. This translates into CASSFFGLSNQPQHF.

The CDR3 DNA is TGTGCCAGCAGTTTAGTGGACGGGTCCGGTTCACCCCTCCACTTT. Its translation is CASSLVDGSGSPLHF. The V and J genes are TRBV6-5 and TRBJ1-6; no firm D call. CDR3 size: 15 residues. Trimming cost V 4 bases and J 9 bases, with 16 bases left between them. Germline V gives CDR1 MNHEY, CDR2 SVGAGI.

The DNA for the CDR3 is TGTGCCAGCAGTTTAATTCGACAGGGTAAAGGGAATGAGCAGTTCTTC. As protein: CASSLIRQGKGNEQFF. The chain uses TRBV27 and TRBJ2-1, with 7 bases that match TRBD1. Trimming took 2 bases from V and 7 from J; bases not matched to a gene: 11. The CDR3 consists of 16 residues. Germline V gene lookup returns CDR1 MNHEY and CDR2 SMNVEV (reference sequence).

Here the CDR3 reads CASSLRTGSQMNTEAFF. CDR3 DNA sequence: TGTGCCAGCAGTTTACGGACAGGGTCCCAAATGAACACTGAAGCTTTCTTT. This sequence joins TRBV28 and TRBJ1-1; TRBD1 matches at 8 bases. Germline V gives CDR1 MDHEN, CDR2 SYDVKM. The CDR3 spans 17 residues. Unmatched junction bases numbered 8, after V lost 2 bases and J lost 0 bases.

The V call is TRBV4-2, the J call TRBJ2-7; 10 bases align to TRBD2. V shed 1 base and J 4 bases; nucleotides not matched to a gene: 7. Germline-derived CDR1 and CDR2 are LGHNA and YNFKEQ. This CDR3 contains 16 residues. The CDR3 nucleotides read TGTGCCAGCAGCCAAGGGCTAGCGGGAGTTAGATACGAGCAGTACTTC. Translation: CASSQGLAGVRYEQYF.

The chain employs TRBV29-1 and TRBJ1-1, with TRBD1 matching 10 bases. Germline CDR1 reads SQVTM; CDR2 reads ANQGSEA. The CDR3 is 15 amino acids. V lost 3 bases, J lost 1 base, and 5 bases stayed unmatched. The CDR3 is CSVETGGMANTEAFF. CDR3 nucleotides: TGCAGCGTTGAGACAGGGGGCATGGCGAACACTGAAGCTTTCTTT.

CDR3 DNA: TGTGCCAGCAGTTTAGTAACAGGGGGCACCGGGGAGCTGTTTTTT. This codes for CASSLVTGGTGELFF. The chain uses TRBV28 and TRBJ2-2, with 8 nucleotides matching TRBD1. V lost 2 bases to trimming and J lost 4 bases; unmatched junction nucleotides: 3. Germline CDR1 MDHEN, CDR2 SYDVKM. The CDR3 is made up of 15 amino acids.

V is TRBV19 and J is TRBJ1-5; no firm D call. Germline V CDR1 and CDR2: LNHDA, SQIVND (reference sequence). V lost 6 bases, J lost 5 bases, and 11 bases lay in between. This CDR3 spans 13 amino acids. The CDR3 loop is CASSPVADQPQHF. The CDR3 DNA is TGTGCCAGTAGCCCGGTGGCCGATCAGCCCCAGCATTTT.

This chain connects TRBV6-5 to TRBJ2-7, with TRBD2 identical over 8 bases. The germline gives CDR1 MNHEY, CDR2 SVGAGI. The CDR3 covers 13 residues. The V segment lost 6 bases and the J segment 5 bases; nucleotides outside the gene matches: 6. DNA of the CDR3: TGTGCCAGCAGCCACGGGGGGGACCACGAGCAGTACTTC. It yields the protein CASSHGGDHEQYF.